The 28 T cell receptor beta chains below were found in one sample sequenced in a study of T cell responses to AZD1222 COVID-19 vaccine. Method: immunoSEQ multiplex PCR; TCRdb's copy keeps in-frame clones and lacks some. The table has some 150,000 clones, 88% seen once. The specimen was peripheral blood, collected 28 days after the second dose of the MenACWY control vaccine. The receptors were gathered from an adult who received the MenACWY meningococcal vaccine as a control.

The rearrangement links TRBV10-3 to TRBJ1-1; no definite D call. Per germline, CDR1 ENHRY and CDR2 SYGVKD. Deletions cut 4 bases from V and 5 bases from J, with 14 bases between. The CDR3 runs to 14 residues. For the CDR3, the DNA is TGTGCCATCAGTGTAGGGCAGCCGGGAACTGAAGCTTTCTTT. It specifies CAISVGQPGTEAFF.

The rearrangement uses TRBV19 and TRBJ1-1; D unclear. This CDR3 contains 13 residues. V was shortened by 3 bases and J by 5 bases, with 10 bases between the two germline ends. Germline CDR1 reads LNHDA; CDR2 reads SQIVND (reference sequence). The CDR3 coding sequence is TGTGCCAGTAGTATTTGGGGTCGGACTGAAGCTTTCTTT. Protein product: CASSIWGRTEAFF.

The gene calls are TRBV5-6 and TRBJ1-1; D may be TRBD1 (5 bases). This CDR3 spans 12 amino acids. Deletions cut 4 bases from V and 6 bases from J, with 10 bases between. Germline V gene sequence: CDR1 SGHDT, CDR2 YYEEEE. The CDR3 DNA is TGTGCCAGCAGCGGCGCGGGGCCTGAAGCTTTCTTT. Translated: CASSGAGPEAFF.

This clone was recorded a few times. The chain couples TRBV18 to TRBJ2-7; 9 bases agree with TRBD1. Per the germline V gene, CDR1 is KGHSH and CDR2 is LQKENI. J lost 7 bases, V lost 6 bases, and 16 bases had no gene match. The length of the CDR3 is 16 residues. The CDR3 sequence is CASSRGSGTGSGEQYF. The CDR3 DNA is TGTGCCAGCTCCCGGGGCTCCGGGACAGGGTCTGGAGAGCAGTACTTC.

This clone was detected only a few times. This rearrangement joins TRBV18 to TRBJ2-2, with 11 bases identical to TRBD1. The CDR3 runs to 19 residues. CDR1 is KGHSH, CDR2 LQKENI, per germline. J was trimmed by 5 bases and V by 3 bases; bases with no gene match: 14. The CDR3, as DNA: TGTGCCAGCTCACCCCCTTCCCGGCCCGGGACAGGGGGGACCGGGGAGCTGTTTTTT. This codes for CASSPPSRPGTGGTGELFF.

The chain couples TRBV18 to TRBJ1-1; TRBD1 aligns across 7 bases. The CDR3 loop spans 15 amino acids. Germline V gene data show CDR1 as KGHSH and CDR2 as LQKENI. The V gene end was trimmed by 3 bases and the J gene end by 1 base; junction bases not matched to a gene: 5. CDR3 in amino acids: CASSPQGGENTEAFF. The CDR3 DNA is TGTGCCAGCTCACCCCAGGGGGGCGAGAACACTGAAGCTTTCTTT.

The rearrangement links TRBV27 to TRBJ1-3; D perhaps matches TRBD1 (5 bases). CDR3 length: 14 residues. Between the trimmed V and J ends, which lost 1 base and 4 bases, there was a span of 8 bases. Per germline, CDR1 MNHEY and CDR2 SMNVEV (reference sequence). CDR3 bases: TGTGCCAGCAGTTTATACGGGGCAGGAAACACCATATATTTT. Protein product: CASSLYGAGNTIYF.

The gene calls are TRBV18 and TRBJ1-4; D unclear. This CDR3 is built from 15 residues. Germline V gene data show CDR1 as KGHSH and CDR2 as LQKENI. V was cut by 5 bases and J by 2 bases, with 12 bases left in between. DNA for the CDR3: TGTGCCAGCTCAGAAAGGACGAACACTAATGAAAAACTGTTTTTT. This sequence encodes CASSERTNTNEKLFF. Full variable domain (rest looked up from reference TRBV18 and TRBJ1-4): NAGVMQNPRHLVRRRGQEARLRCSPMKGHSHVYWYRQLPEEGLKFMVYLQKENIIDESGMPKERFSAEFPKEGPSILRIQQVVRGDSAAYFCASSERTNTNEKLFFGSGTQLSVL.

This chain uses TRBV3-1 (or the pseudogene TRBV3-2) with TRBJ1-1; the D gene is possibly TRBD1 (6 bases). The CDR3 sequence is 14 residues long. Trimming removed 6 bases from V and 2 bases from J, with 13 bases in between. Germline V gene data show CDR1 as LGHDT and CDR2 as YNNKEL (reference sequence). As DNA, the CDR3 is TGTGCCAGCAGAGACAGGTTTTCTAACACTGAAGCTTTCTTT. This codes for CASRDRFSNTEAFF.

The chain employs TRBV15 and TRBJ1-1; tentatively, D is TRBD1 (5 bases). The ends were cut back, 1 base at V and 4 bases at J, with 19 bases in the middle. Germline assignment: CDR1 LNHNV and CDR2 YYDKDF (reference sequence). This CDR3 comprises 17 residues. The CDR3 DNA is TGTGCCACCAGCAGAGGCTCCGTAGGGGATCGGAGCACTGAAGCTTTCTTT. It encodes CATSRGSVGDRSTEAFF.

The J gene is TRBJ1-1, the V gene TRBV11-1; D gene uncertain. Trimming removed 6 bases at V and 5 bases at J, with 16 bases between. This CDR3 contains 14 residues. Germline assignment: CDR1 SGHAT and CDR2 FQDESV (reference sequence). The CDR3 protein is CASSFPLPGTEAFF. As DNA, the CDR3 is TGTGCCAGCAGTTTCCCCCTTCCGGGAACTGAAGCTTTCTTT. The full variable domain, in which reference TRBV11-1 and TRBJ1-1 provide the parts outside the CDR3, is EAEVAQSPRYKITEKSQAVAFWCDPISGHATLYWYRQILGQGPELLVQFQDESVVDDSQLPKDRFSAERLKGVDSTLKIQPAELGDSAMYLCASSFPLPGTEAFFGQGTRLTVV.

The CDR3 spells CASSKGVNTEAFF. DNA for the CDR3: TGTGCCTCTTCCAAGGGGGTGAACACTGAAGCTTTCTTT. The chain employs TRBV24-1 and TRBJ1-1; tentative D call: TRBD1 (6 bases). The germline V gene encodes CDR1 KGHDR and CDR2 SFDVKD. The ends were cut back, 12 bases at V and 0 bases at J, with 13 bases in the middle. This CDR3 is built from 13 residues.

The chain links TRBV30 to TRBJ1-5, with TRBD1 as a possible D gene (6 bases). Germline assignment: CDR1 GTSNPN and CDR2 SVGIG (reference sequence). This CDR3 region has 14 residues. V was cut by 1 base and J by 2 bases, with 9 bases left in between. In nucleotides, the CDR3 is TGTGCCTGGAGTGCAGGGGCCGGCAATCAGCCCCAGCATTTT. This sequence encodes CAWSAGAGNQPQHF.

The chain recombines TRBV19 with TRBJ2-1; 9 nucleotides line up with TRBD2. The V segment lost 4 bases and the J segment 2 bases; nucleotides outside the gene matches: 9. The CDR3 loop spans 17 amino acids. The germline V gene has CDR1 LNHDA and CDR2 SQIVND (reference sequence). CDR3 region: CASSKSSGMGAYNEQFF. CDR3 DNA sequence: TGTGCCAGTAGTAAGTCTAGCGGGATGGGCGCCTACAATGAGCAGTTCTTC.

The chain links TRBV30 to TRBJ1-1; D gene uncertain. Trimming cost V 0 bases and J 1 base, with 6 bases left between them. The germline V gene encodes CDR1 GTSNPN and CDR2 SVGIG (reference sequence). The CDR3 extends over 13 amino acids. CDR3 nucleotide sequence: TGTGCCTGGAGTGTACCGACGAACACTGAAGCTTTCTTT. It is translated as CAWSVPTNTEAFF.

The chain links TRBV6-4 to TRBJ1-2, with D possibly matching TRBD1 (5 bases). Germline CDR1 and CDR2: MRHNA and SNTAGT. This CDR3 is built from 14 residues. Trimming removed 0 bases from V and 7 bases from J, with 12 bases in between. CDR3 protein: CASSDSGRAGGYTF. The CDR3 DNA reads TGTGCCAGCAGTGACTCAGGCAGGGCCGGTGGCTACACCTTC.

CDR3 sequence (DNA): TGTGCCAGCAGCTTGGTGGGGACAACGGGAAACACCATATATTTT. Translating gives CASSLVGTTGNTIYF. The chain couples TRBV7-2 to TRBJ1-3, with D possibly matching TRBD1 (6 bases). This CDR3 contains 15 residues. Germline V gene data show CDR1 as SGHTA and CDR2 as FQGNSA. V was pared by 3 bases and J by 4 bases, with 13 bases between.

The chain recombines TRBV5-1 with TRBJ2-7; D call uncertain. This CDR3 region has 13 residues. Germline V gives CDR1 SGHRS, CDR2 YFSETQ. V gave up 4 bases and J gave up 3 bases, with 11 bases separating them. The CDR3 DNA reads as TGCGCCAGCAGCGAACAGATGGACTACGAGCAGTACTTC. It specifies CASSEQMDYEQYF.

The chain has TRBV4-2 and TRBJ1-5, with D unresolved. This CDR3 has 15 residues. V was cut by 2 bases and J by 0 bases, with 8 bases left in between. The germline V gene has CDR1 LGHNA and CDR2 YNFKEQ. The CDR3 coding sequence is TGTGCCAGCAGCCAAAACTGGATTAGCAATCAGCCCCAGCATTTT. Protein sequence: CASSQNWISNQPQHF.

The rearrangement uses TRBV19 and TRBJ2-2, with D perhaps being TRBD1 or TRBD2 (5 bases each). The V end lost 6 bases, the J end lost 4 bases, and 12 bases lay between the germline ends. Germline V gives CDR1 LNHDA, CDR2 SQIVND (reference sequence). The CDR3 runs 14 residues. The CDR3 protein is CASSGAVSTGELFF. The CDR3 coding sequence is TGTGCCAGTAGCGGGGCTGTCTCCACCGGGGAGCTGTTTTTT.

J is TRBJ2-1 and V is TRBV5-6; TRBD2 matches 11 bases. The CDR3 extends over 15 amino acids. J lost 2 bases, V lost 4 bases, and 2 bases had no gene match. From germline, CDR1 is SGHDT and CDR2 YYEEEE. CDR3 in amino acids: CASSRLAGPYNEQFF. The CDR3 DNA is TGTGCCAGCAGCCGACTAGCGGGACCCTACAATGAGCAGTTCTTC.

The chain carries TRBV7-2 and TRBJ1-5; D is unresolved. Germline assignment: CDR1 SGHTA and CDR2 FQGNSA. V was pared by 1 base and J by 6 bases, with 13 bases between. This CDR3 is 15 amino acids long. The CDR3 protein is CASSLVPQAGQPQHF. CDR3 sequence (DNA): TGTGCCAGCAGCTTAGTACCGCAGGCAGGTCAGCCCCAGCATTTT.

V usage is TRBV5-1 and J usage is TRBJ2-6, with D uncertain. Trimming cost V 2 bases and J 0 bases, with 9 bases left between them. This CDR3 is 16 amino acids long. From germline, CDR1 is SGHRS and CDR2 YFSETQ. CDR3 protein: CASSFMGSSGANVLTF. CDR3 sequence (DNA): TGCGCCAGCAGCTTTATGGGGTCCTCTGGGGCCAACGTCCTGACTTTC.

The chain employs TRBV19 and TRBJ2-2, with D possibly being TRBD1 (6 bases). The CDR3 has 15 residues. The germline V gene has CDR1 LNHDA and CDR2 SQIVND (reference sequence). V was shortened by 1 base and J by 2 bases, with 8 bases between the two germline ends. This CDR3 reads CASSIGGHNTGELFF. The CDR3 coding sequence is TGTGCCAGTAGTATAGGGGGACACAACACCGGGGAGCTGTTTTTT.

The chain couples TRBV4-3 to TRBJ2-1; 13 bases fit TRBD2. Germline CDR1 and CDR2: LGHNA and YSLEER. V lost 4 bases to trimming and J lost 9 bases; unmatched junction nucleotides: 6. There are 15 residues in the CDR3. The CDR3 nucleotides read TGCGCCAGCAGCCTTGGGACTAGCGGGAACACTGAGCAGTTCTTC. This translates into CASSLGTSGNTEQFF.

The chain is built from TRBV6-5 and TRBJ1-6, with a possible D match to TRBD1 (5 bases). CDR1 and CDR2 (germline): MNHEY, SVGAGI. V lost 5 bases to trimming and J lost 10 bases, with 18 bases between them. This CDR3 has 15 residues. In DNA, the CDR3 is TGTGCCAGCAGTCGTCTAGTATCACGGGACTCACCCCTCCACTTT. Translated, it gives CASSRLVSRDSPLHF.

This clone was detected once. This chain joins TRBV18 and TRBJ1-5; D is possibly TRBD1 (5 bases). This CDR3 has 15 residues. V lost 3 bases, J lost 1 base, and 10 bases lay in between. CDR1 is KGHSH and CDR2 is LQKENI in the germline V gene. CDR3 sequence reads: CASSPPGVSNQPQHF. The CDR3 coding sequence is TGTGCCAGCTCACCGCCGGGGGTAAGCAATCAGCCCCAGCATTTT.

The chain has TRBV19 and TRBJ1-5; TRBD1 matches 10 bases. CDR1 and CDR2 from the germline V gene are LNHDA and SQIVND (reference sequence). This CDR3 spans 16 amino acids. V gave up 5 bases and J gave up 0 bases; unmatched junction bases: 4. In DNA, the CDR3 is TGTGCCAGTAGTGACAGGGGGCTGAGTAGCAATCAGCCCCAGCATTTT. Its translation: CASSDRGLSSNQPQHF.